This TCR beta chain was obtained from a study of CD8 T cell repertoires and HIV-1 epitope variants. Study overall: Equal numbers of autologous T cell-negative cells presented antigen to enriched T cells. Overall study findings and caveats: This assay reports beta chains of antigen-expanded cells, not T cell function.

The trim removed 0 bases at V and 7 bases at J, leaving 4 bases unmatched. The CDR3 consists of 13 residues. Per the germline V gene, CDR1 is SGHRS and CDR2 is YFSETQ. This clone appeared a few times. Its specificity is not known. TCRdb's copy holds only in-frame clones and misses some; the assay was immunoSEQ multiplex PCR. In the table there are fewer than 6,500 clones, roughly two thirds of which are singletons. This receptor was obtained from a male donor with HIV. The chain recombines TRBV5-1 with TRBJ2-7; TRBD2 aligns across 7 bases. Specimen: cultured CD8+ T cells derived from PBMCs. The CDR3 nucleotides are TGCGCCAGCAGCTTGGGACTAGCTGAAGAGCAGTACTTC. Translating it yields CASSLGLAEEQYF.